This is a list of T cell receptor beta chains from one sample in a study of T cell repertoires and HLA-DP antigens. TCRdb's copy holds only in-frame clones and misses some; the assay was immunoSEQ multiplex PCR. The table has 90,000 to 130,000 clones, roughly 92% seen once. Their antigen targets remain unknown. The sample consisted of CD4+ T cells from PBMCs. All receptors come from a woman aged 18-29 years in good health and CMV-seronegative. The CDR3 runs from the conserved cysteine through the conserved F or W. D genes are given only for firm matches. Clone sizes are given selectively: once, few, many, or a class where the clone is expanded.

j_gene: TRBJ1-2; v_gene: TRBV19; d_gene: TRBD1; abundance: -; CDR3aa: CASSDQGARHYGYTF; CDR3nt: TGTGCCAGTAGTGATCAGGGGGCGCGGCACTATGGCTACACCTTC
j_gene: TRBJ1-5; v_gene: TRBV28; d_gene: -; abundance: once; CDR3aa: CASSPDTYSNQPQHF; CDR3nt: TGTGCCAGCAGTCCCGACACCTATAGCAATCAGCCCCAGCATTTT
j_gene: TRBJ2-6; v_gene: TRBV5-4; d_gene: -; abundance: -; CDR3aa: CASSTATGANVLTF; CDR3nt: TGTGCCAGCAGTACTGCGACCGGGGCCAACGTCCTGACTTTC
j_gene: TRBJ1-5; v_gene: TRBV19; d_gene: -; abundance: -; CDR3aa: CASSMARTLRSQPQHF; CDR3nt: TGTGCCAGTAGCATGGCACGGACTCTTCGTAGTCAGCCCCAGCATTTT
j_gene: TRBJ2-7; v_gene: TRBV27; d_gene: -; abundance: -; CDR3aa: CASSFAFGGEQYF; CDR3nt: TGTGCCAGCAGCTTTGCATTTGGCGGCGAGCAGTACTTC
j_gene: TRBJ2-1; v_gene: TRBV7-2; d_gene: TRBD1; abundance: -; CDR3aa: CASSTPQGQGVNEQFF; CDR3nt: TGTGCCAGCAGCACGCCGCAGGGACAGGGTGTGAATGAGCAGTTCTTC
j_gene: TRBJ1-5; v_gene: TRBV7-8; d_gene: TRBD1; abundance: few; CDR3aa: CASSSTGFGPQHF; CDR3nt: TGTGCCAGCAGCTCGACAGGGTTTGGGCCCCAGCATTTT
j_gene: TRBJ2-5; v_gene: TRBV5-4; d_gene: -; abundance: -; CDR3aa: CASSLVGAGETQYF; CDR3nt: TGTGCCAGCAGCTTGGTTGGAGCGGGAGAGACCCAGTACTTC
j_gene: TRBJ2-1; v_gene: TRBV19; d_gene: -; abundance: -; CDR3aa: CASSISVYNEQFF; CDR3nt: TGTGCCAGTAGTATCTCCGTATACAATGAGCAGTTCTTC
j_gene: TRBJ2-3; v_gene: TRBV5-1; d_gene: -; abundance: -; CDR3aa: CASSFEPHGDTRYF; CDR3nt: TGCGCCAGCAGCTTCGAACCCCACGGGGATACGCGGTATTTT
j_gene: TRBJ1-5; v_gene: TRBV4-3; d_gene: TRBD1; abundance: once; CDR3aa: CASSQERQGGYSNQPQHF; CDR3nt: TGCGCCAGCAGCCAAGAGAGACAGGGGGGATATAGCAATCAGCCCCAGCATTTT
j_gene: TRBJ2-1; v_gene: TRBV6-6; d_gene: -; abundance: -; CDR3aa: CASSYSLGDSYNEQFF; CDR3nt: TGTGCCAGCAGTTACTCGTTGGGGGACTCCTACAATGAGCAGTTCTTC
j_gene: TRBJ2-2; v_gene: TRBV7-7; d_gene: -; abundance: -; CDR3aa: CASSLSVLSGELFF; CDR3nt: TGTGCTAGCAGCTTGTCGGTGCTCTCTGGGGAGCTGTTTTTT
j_gene: TRBJ2-7; v_gene: TRBV27; d_gene: TRBD2; abundance: -; CDR3aa: CASSRKTSGRSYEQYF; CDR3nt: TGTGCCAGCAGTCGGAAGACTAGCGGGAGAAGCTACGAGCAGTACTTC
j_gene: TRBJ2-3; v_gene: TRBV7-6; d_gene: -; abundance: -; CDR3aa: CASSRFGDTQYF; CDR3nt: TGTGCCAGCAGCCGTTTCGGGGATACGCAGTATTTT
j_gene: TRBJ1-1; v_gene: TRBV7-9; d_gene: -; abundance: -; CDR3aa: CASSRLRGPNTEAFF; CDR3nt: TGTGCCAGCAGCCGTCTGAGGGGACCGAACACTGAAGCTTTCTTT
j_gene: TRBJ1-3; v_gene: TRBV6-1; d_gene: -; abundance: -; CDR3aa: CASRVGGSGGNTIYF; CDR3nt: TGTGCCAGCAGGGTAGGGGGATCAGGTGGAAACACCATATATTTT
j_gene: TRBJ2-5; v_gene: TRBV7-6; d_gene: -; abundance: -; CDR3aa: CASSLEATTQYF; CDR3nt: TGTGCCAGCAGCTTAGAGGCTACGACCCAGTACTTC
j_gene: TRBJ2-7; v_gene: TRBV28; d_gene: -; abundance: -; CDR3aa: CASSLTWAAGSRKSYEQYF; CDR3nt: TGTGCCAGCAGTCTTACTTGGGCCGCAGGGTCCCGCAAATCCTACGAGCAGTACTTC
j_gene: TRBJ2-3; v_gene: TRBV29-1; d_gene: -; abundance: -; CDR3aa: CSVATGLGGTDTQYF; CDR3nt: TGCAGCGTAGCCACAGGGTTAGGGGGCACAGATACGCAGTATTTT
j_gene: TRBJ2-7; v_gene: TRBV14; d_gene: TRBD2; abundance: -; CDR3aa: CASSRASGSYEQYF; CDR3nt: TGTGCCAGCAGCCGGGCTAGCGGTTCCTACGAGCAGTACTTC
j_gene: TRBJ1-1; v_gene: TRBV13; d_gene: -; abundance: -; CDR3aa: CASRRGYGRMNTEAFF; CDR3nt: TGTGCCAGCAGAAGAGGTTACGGCAGGATGAACACTGAAGCTTTCTTT
j_gene: TRBJ1-1; v_gene: TRBV19; d_gene: -; abundance: -; CDR3aa: CASSIDLTERMNTEAFF; CDR3nt: TGTGCCAGTAGTATAGATTTAACAGAACGTATGAACACTGAAGCTTTCTTT